The clone carrying this T cell receptor (beta chain) was seen a single time. The same CDR3 is also encoded by other DNA sequences in this sample. The CDR3 has 14 amino acids. Unmatched junction bases numbered 1, after V lost 2 bases and J lost 3 bases. Germline assignment: CDR1 SGHRS and CDR2 YFSETQ. The data are from a study of blood T cell repertoires in COVID-19. Here immunoSEQ multiplex PCR was the method, and the copy in TCRdb shows in-frame clones only, minus some. The sample lists roughly 110,000 clones, around 89% occurring once. The specimen sequenced was peripheral blood. The TCR was taken from a man between 45 and 60 years old with active or convalescent COVID-19. The V and J genes are TRBV5-1 and TRBJ1-1; the match to TRBD1 covers 10 bases. CDR3 bases: TGCGCCAGCAGCTTCGGGACAGGGGACACTGAAGCTTTCTTT. Its translation is CASSFGTGDTEAFF.